One and the same sample provided the 8 T cell receptor beta chains below, sequenced in a study of cytomegalovirus exposure and HLA in healthy donors. Researchers ran the PCR with 60 Vbeta and 13 Jbeta primers. The repertoire was sequenced with immunoSEQ multiplex PCR; TCRdb's copy has only in-frame clones and lacks some. The table records about 200,000 clones, roughly 80% of them present only once. Sequenced material: PBMCs. The receptors stem from a man aged 35 to 55 in good health and CMV-seronegative.

V usage is TRBV9 and J usage is TRBJ2-7, with 7 bases fitting TRBD2. The CDR3 sequence is 20 residues long. The ends lost 4 bases at V and 7 bases at J; junction bases unmatched: 29. CDR1 is SGDLS and CDR2 is YYNGEE in the germline V gene. The CDR3 DNA reads as TGTGCCAGCAGCCCCTCCCCCAAACGCGGAGGGGAGCGGGGTGCGGGAGAGCAGTACTTC. It specifies CASSPSPKRGGERGAGEQYF.

The gene calls are TRBV18 and TRBJ2-1, with 9 positions matching TRBD1. Losses at the gene ends were 4 bases for V and 6 bases for J; bases not matched to a gene: 7. Germline CDR1 is KGHSH and CDR2 is LQKENI. The CDR3 sequence is 15 residues long. CDR3 sequence (DNA): TGTGCCAGCTCACTCGGGACAGGGAGGGGCAATGAGCAGTTCTTC. Amino acid sequence: CASSLGTGRGNEQFF. The full variable domain, in which reference TRBV18 and TRBJ2-1 provide the parts outside the CDR3, is NAGVMQNPRHLVRRRGQEARLRCSPMKGHSHVYWYRQLPEEGLKFMVYLQKENIIDESGMPKERFSAEFPKEGPSILRIQQVVRGDSAAYFCASSLGTGRGNEQFFGPGTRLTVL.

This chain connects TRBV7-3 to TRBJ2-1; TRBD1 is a possible D gene (5 bases). The V and J ends lost 3 bases and 7 bases respectively, with 16 bases between them. This CDR3 contains 15 residues. Germline V gene lookup returns CDR1 SGHTA and CDR2 FQGTGA. CDR3 in DNA: TGTGCCAGCAGCTTCCAAGGGGCTGTTCGGAATGAGCAGTTCTTC. Translated, it gives CASSFQGAVRNEQFF. Using reference TRBV7-3 and TRBJ2-1 for the parts outside the CDR3, the full variable domain is GAGVSQTPSNKVTEKGKYVELRCDPISGHTALYWYRQSLGQGPEFLIYFQGTGAADDSGLPNDRFFAVRPEGSVSTLKIQRTERGDSAVYLCASSFQGAVRNEQFFGPGTRLTVL.

J is TRBJ2-2 and V is TRBV28; no firm D call. Germline V CDR1 and CDR2: MDHEN, SYDVKM. Trimming took off 7 bases at V and 0 bases at J, with 12 bases between the two ends. The CDR3 has 15 residues. Here the CDR3 reads CASTPHSPNTGELFF. Written as DNA, the CDR3 is TGTGCCAGCACCCCCCATAGTCCGAACACCGGGGAGCTGTTTTTT.

The chain carries TRBV5-6 and TRBJ2-3; D perhaps matches TRBD1 (5 bases). Germline loops: CDR1 SGHDT, CDR2 YYEEEE. This CDR3 comprises 13 residues. Trimming shortened V by 1 base and J by 6 bases, and 9 bases separated the two germline ends. This CDR3 is CASSLLGVDTQYF. In nucleotides, the CDR3 is TGTGCCAGCAGCTTGTTAGGGGTGGATACGCAGTATTTT.

This chain links TRBV9 with TRBJ2-2, with 7 positions matching TRBD2. With 4 bases clipped from V and 7 bases from J, the junction kept 7 bases outside the gene matches. Germline CDR1 SGDLS, CDR2 YYNGEE. The CDR3 contains 14 residues. Here the CDR3 reads CASSPLGGGGELFF. The CDR3 bases are TGTGCCAGCAGCCCGCTGGGGGGGGGCGGGGAGCTGTTTTTT.

This clone was seen once. The gene calls are TRBV4-1 and TRBJ1-4, with a tentative D call TRBD1 (5 bases). The length of the CDR3 is 15 residues. CDR1 MGHRA and CDR2 YSYEKL come from the germline V gene. The V and J ends lost 1 base and 0 bases respectively, with 6 bases between them. CDR3 region: CASSQVTATNEKLFF. The DNA for the CDR3 is TGCGCCAGCAGCCAAGTGACAGCAACTAATGAAAAACTGTTTTTT.

This sequence joins TRBV10-3 and TRBJ2-1, with TRBD2 identical over 8 bases. This CDR3 is built from 16 residues. Germline CDR1 reads ENHRY; CDR2 reads SYGVKD. Losses at the gene ends were 0 bases for V and 7 bases for J; bases not matched to a gene: 8. The chain's CDR3 is CAISESRVAGRNEQFF. The CDR3 region has the DNA TGTGCCATCAGTGAGTCAAGGGTAGCGGGAAGGAATGAGCAGTTCTTC.